The next 22 T cell receptor beta chains were all read from a single sample in a study of CD8+ T cells in alopecia areata. Extraction and reverse transcription of RNA yielded cDNA as the sequencing template. Only in-frame clones appear in the TCRdb table, and some are missing; sequencing was by immunoSEQ multiplex PCR. This table has some 190,000 clones, approximately 57% appearing once. Treatment defined: oral pan-JAK inhibitor, 5-10 mg twice daily. The material sequenced was CD4+ T cells sorted from blood, taken at week 24, from a patient treated with tofacitinib. The origin of the receptors is a human donor with alopecia areata.

The chain employs TRBV2 and TRBJ1-1, with D perhaps TRBD1 (5 bases). CDR1 SNHLY and CDR2 FYNNEI come from the germline V gene. This CDR3 contains 18 residues. V lost 2 bases and J 0 bases, leaving 19 bases between the germline ends. CDR3 loop: CASSETRTPTALNTEAFF. In DNA, the CDR3 is TGTGCCAGCAGTGAAACTAGGACACCTACTGCCCTGAACACTGAAGCTTTCTTT. The full variable domain, rest sourced from reference TRBV2 and TRBJ1-1, is EPEVTQTPSHQVTQMGQEVILRCVPISNHLYFYWYRQILGQKVEFLVSFYNNEISEKSEIFDDQFSVERPDGSNFTLKIRSTKLEDSAMYFCASSETRTPTALNTEAFFGQGTRLTVV.

The V gene is TRBV29-1, the J gene TRBJ1-4; the D is unclear. The CDR3 has 11 residues. Germline CDR1 SQVTM, CDR2 ANQGSEA. V lost 4 bases and J 6 bases, leaving 6 bases between the germline ends. The CDR3 DNA reads as TGCAGCGTTGCTGAAGATGAAAAACTGTTTTTT. As protein: CSVAEDEKLFF.

The chain carries TRBV2 and TRBJ2-3, with D tentatively TRBD2 (6 bases). Deletions cut 4 bases from V and 3 bases from J, with 14 bases between. Germline-derived CDR1 and CDR2 are SNHLY and FYNNEI. CDR3 length: 15 residues. CDR3 DNA: TGTGCCAGCAGTGGGGATTTGCGGGGTACAGATACGCAGTATTTT. Translating it yields CASSGDLRGTDTQYF. The full variable domain, in which reference TRBV2 and TRBJ2-3 provide the parts outside the CDR3, is EPEVTQTPSHQVTQMGQEVILRCVPISNHLYFYWYRQILGQKVEFLVSFYNNEISEKSEIFDDQFSVERPDGSNFTLKIRSTKLEDSAMYFCASSGDLRGTDTQYFGPGTRLTVL.

The rearrangement links TRBV19 to TRBJ1-2; D possibly corresponds to TRBD1 (5 bases). The CDR3 spans 13 residues. Germline-derived CDR1 and CDR2 are LNHDA and SQIVND (reference sequence). V dropped 6 bases and J dropped 2 bases, with 10 bases sitting between them. The CDR3 DNA follows: TGTGCCAGTAGCAAGGACATCAACTATGGCTACACCTTC. It translates to CASSKDINYGYTF.

The chain is built from TRBV9 and TRBJ1-2, with a weak D call TRBD1 (5 bases). The germline V gene encodes CDR1 SGDLS and CDR2 YYNGEE. The CDR3 totals 15 residues. With 0 bases removed from V and 2 bases from J, the gap between germline ends came to 11 bases. The CDR3 DNA reads as TGTGCCAGCAGCGTAGTAGACAGAAAGAACTATGGCTACACCTTC. It yields the protein CASSVVDRKNYGYTF. Based on the CDR3 plus reference TRBV9 and TRBJ1-2, the full variable domain is DSGVTQTPKHLITATGQRVTLRCSPRSGDLSVYWYQQSLDQGLQFLIQYYNGEERAKGNILERFSAQQFPDLHSELNLSSLELGDSALYFCASSVVDRKNYGYTFGSGTRLTVV.

Here the CDR3 reads CSVIRTGVHGYTF. The CDR3, as DNA: TGCAGCGTCATTAGGACAGGGGTTCATGGCTACACCTTC. This chain connects TRBV29-1 to TRBJ1-2, with 9 bases matching TRBD1. V dropped 6 bases and J dropped 6; count of bases not matched to a gene: 8. The CDR3 runs 13 residues. Germline V gene lookup returns CDR1 SQVTM and CDR2 ANQGSEA. Complete variable domain (other parts from reference TRBV29-1 and TRBJ1-2): SAVISQKPSRDICQRGTSLTIQCQVDSQVTMMFWYRQQPGQSLTLIATANQGSEATYESGFVIDKFPISRPNLTFSTLTVSNMSPEDSSIYLCSVIRTGVHGYTFGSGTRLTVV.

The chain joins TRBV30 to TRBJ1-1; D remains unclear. The CDR3 has 14 amino acids. The germline V and J ends were trimmed by 4 bases and 2 bases, with 14 bases remaining between them. Germline loops: CDR1 GTSNPN, CDR2 SVGIG (reference sequence). The CDR3 bases are TGTGCCTGGACCCCCCCGAGGGATAACACTGAAGCTTTCTTT. This translates into CAWTPPRDNTEAFF.

The gene calls are TRBV5-6 and TRBJ1-4; perhaps TRBD1 as D (6 bases). V lost 0 bases and J lost 6, with 15 bases in between. The CDR3 contains 16 residues. Germline CDR1 SGHDT, CDR2 YYEEEE. CDR3 nucleotide sequence: TGTGCCAGCAGCTTGGAGGGGGAATGGACCCATGAAAAACTGTTTTTT. Translating gives CASSLEGEWTHEKLFF.

In this sample, this clone turned up once. The chain carries TRBV30 and TRBJ2-5; 10 positions match TRBD2. CDR1 GTSNPN and CDR2 SVGIG come from the germline V gene (reference sequence). The J segment lost 5 bases and the V segment lost 1 base, leaving 7 bases of the junction unmatched. This CDR3 region has 15 residues. The CDR3 bases are TGTGCCTGGAGTGCAGGACTAGCGGCCGTCGAGACCCAGTACTTC. As protein: CAWSAGLAAVETQYF.

The chain combines TRBV2 with TRBJ1-1; D call uncertain. The length of the CDR3 is 12 residues. Trimming pared 4 bases from V and 6 bases from J, leaving 9 bases between. The V gene's germline CDR1 is SNHLY and CDR2 FYNNEI. The CDR3 loop reads CASSGVGAEAFF. The CDR3 coding sequence is TGTGCCAGCAGTGGGGTCGGGGCTGAAGCTTTCTTT.

The chain joins TRBV7-2 to TRBJ2-7, with 8 bases fitting TRBD2. CDR1 is SGHTA and CDR2 is FQGNSA in the germline V gene. CDR3 size: 15 residues. The J segment lost 4 bases and the V segment lost 5 bases, leaving 10 bases of the junction unmatched. The CDR3 reads CASSRGGTRGYEQYF. CDR3 bases: TGTGCCAGCAGCCGAGGGGGGACTAGGGGTTACGAGCAGTACTTC. Full variable domain (missing parts from reference TRBV7-2 and TRBJ2-7): GAGVSQSPSNKVTEKGKDVELRCDPISGHTALYWYRQSLGQGLEFLIYFQGNSAPDKSGLPSDRFSAERTGGSVSTLTIQRTQQEDSAVYLCASSRGGTRGYEQYFGPGTRLTVT.

In its sample, this clone was seen a few times. V usage is TRBV5-4 and J usage is TRBJ2-3; tentatively, D is TRBD2 (5 bases). Germline values: CDR1 SGHNT, CDR2 YYREEE (reference sequence). The CDR3 covers 15 residues. Trimming took 4 bases from V and 0 from J, leaving 12 bases between them. The CDR3 DNA follows: TGTGCCAGCAGCCGTAGCGCGGCTAGCACAGATACGCAGTATTTT. This translates into CASSRSAASTDTQYF.

This rearrangement joins TRBV25-1 to TRBJ2-2; D ambiguous. The CDR3 sequence is 15 residues long. CDR1 and CDR2 (germline): MGHDK, SYGVNS. Trimming took 3 bases from V and 0 from J, leaving 8 bases between them. In DNA form, the CDR3 reads TGTGCCAGCAGTGACAGAGAAGCGAACACCGGGGAGCTGTTTTTT. This codes for CASSDREANTGELFF.

This chain connects TRBV14 to TRBJ1-1, with D tentatively TRBD1 (5 bases). Germline loops: CDR1 SGHDN, CDR2 FVKESK. The CDR3 runs to 13 residues. Trimming stripped 5 bases from V and 4 bases from J, with 11 bases between. The CDR3 loop is CASSSGLGTEAFF. The CDR3 bases are TGTGCCAGCAGCTCGGGGCTTGGCACTGAAGCTTTCTTT.

The chain carries TRBV6-1 and TRBJ1-6; D possibly corresponds to TRBD1 (6 bases). Trimming took 6 bases from V and 9 from J, leaving 12 bases between them. Germline V gives CDR1 MNHNS, CDR2 SASEGT. The CDR3 has 13 residues. The CDR3 region is CASSEQGTSPLHF. DNA for the CDR3: TGTGCCAGCAGCGAACAGGGTACTTCACCCCTCCACTTT.

J is TRBJ2-7 and V is TRBV30, with 9 bases fitting TRBD1. CDR3 length: 13 amino acids. CDR1 is GTSNPN, CDR2 SVGIG, per germline (reference sequence). V was clipped by 5 bases and J by 6 bases; unmatched bases: 8. The CDR3 coding sequence is TGTGCCTGGGGGACAGGGTTGGGTCTCGAGCAGTACTTC. It specifies CAWGTGLGLEQYF.

The V call is TRBV29-1, the J call TRBJ1-1; no clear D gene. The CDR3 is 14 amino acids. Germline lookup yields CDR1 SQVTM and CDR2 ANQGSEA. Trimming stripped 5 bases from V and 4 bases from J, with 17 bases between. CDR3 coding DNA: TGCAGCGTTAGCGGGAGAGTCTCAAGCACTGAAGCTTTCTTT. Its translation is CSVSGRVSSTEAFF.

V is TRBV30 and J is TRBJ1-1; D remains unclear. The CDR3 extends over 12 amino acids. CDR1 GTSNPN and CDR2 SVGIG come from the germline V gene (reference sequence). The ends were cut back, 3 bases at V and 4 bases at J, with 9 bases in the middle. The CDR3 sequence: CAWRTAITEAFF. CDR3 in DNA: TGTGCCTGGAGGACTGCCATCACTGAAGCTTTCTTT. Full variable domain (rest looked up from reference TRBV30 and TRBJ1-1): SQTIHQWPATLVQPVGSPLSLECTVEGTSNPNLYWYRQAAGRGLQLLFYSVGIGQISSEVPQNLSASRPQDRQFILSSKKLLLSDSGFYLCAWRTAITEAFFGQGTRLTVV.

The V and J genes are TRBV9 and TRBJ2-7; D possibly uses TRBD1 or TRBD2 (5 bases each). The length of the CDR3 is 16 residues. Germline V lookup: CDR1 SGDLS, CDR2 YYNGEE. V was clipped by 0 bases and J by 3 bases, with 16 bases between them. CDR3 loop: CASSVDGGGTHYEQYF. The CDR3 DNA sequence: TGTGCCAGCAGCGTAGACGGTGGGGGAACCCACTACGAGCAGTACTTC. The full variable domain, completed using reference TRBV9 and TRBJ2-7, is DSGVTQTPKHLITATGQRVTLRCSPRSGDLSVYWYQQSLDQGLQFLIQYYNGEERAKGNILERFSAQQFPDLHSELNLSSLELGDSALYFCASSVDGGGTHYEQYFGPGTRLTVT.

This clone was detected a few times. This chain links TRBV23-1 with TRBJ2-1; possibly TRBD2 for D (5 bases). TRBV23-1 is labeled an ORF, and its function is uncertain. This CDR3 spans 12 amino acids. V dropped 6 bases and J dropped 8 bases, with 11 bases sitting between them. CDR3 residues: CASSRTRHEQFF. For the CDR3, the DNA is TGCGCCAGCAGCCGTACTAGGCATGAGCAGTTCTTC.

This clone was recorded once. CDR3 nucleotides: TGTGCCAGCGGCCCCGGCGCGGGGTCGAACACCGGGGAGCTGTTTTTT. Its translation is CASGPGAGSNTGELFF. The gene calls are TRBV7-8 and TRBJ2-2; D possibly corresponds to TRBD2 (6 bases). Germline values: CDR1 SGHVS, CDR2 FQNEAQ. This CDR3 comprises 16 residues. Trimming cost V 8 bases and J 0 bases, with 16 bases left between them.

This clone qualifies as medium-sized. This rearrangement joins TRBV19 to TRBJ2-1, with 9 bases matching TRBD1. From germline, CDR1 is LNHDA and CDR2 SQIVND (reference sequence). The CDR3 contains 15 residues. The trim removed 7 bases at V and 5 bases at J, leaving 9 bases unmatched. The DNA for the CDR3 is TGTGCCAGTACCTCGACAGGGGGGCGGGACAATGAGCAGTTCTTC. Its protein product is CASTSTGGRDNEQFF.